The 12 T cell receptor beta chains presented below share a single source sample, sequenced in a study of blood T cell repertoires in COVID-19. Produced via immunoSEQ multiplex PCR; TCRdb's table is partial and in-frame only. Counted here are about 300,000 clones, nearly 90% occurring once; the ten biggest clones make up less than 6%. Sequencing input: PBMCs or T cells enriched from blood (not recorded which). The receptors derive from a woman aged 25 to 39 who had recovered from COVID-19.

V gene TRBV19 combines with J gene TRBJ1-4; no reliable D call. The CDR3 runs 11 residues. Trimming pared 7 bases from V and 7 bases from J, leaving 7 bases between. Germline V gene data show CDR1 as LNHDA and CDR2 as SQIVND (reference sequence). This CDR3 reads CASKSGEKLFF. CDR3 in DNA: TGTGCCAGTAAGTCGGGTGAAAAACTGTTTTTT.

The chain carries TRBV5-1 and TRBJ1-2; maybe TRBD1 (5 bases). This CDR3 contains 13 residues. From germline, CDR1 is SGHRS and CDR2 YFSETQ. V lost 8 bases, J lost 5 bases, and 16 bases lay in between. CDR3 bases: TGCGCCAGTTCCGCCGGGACTCGATATGGCTACACCTTC. It codes for CASSAGTRYGYTF.

This chain uses TRBV2 with TRBJ1-5; D unclear. Germline loops: CDR1 SNHLY, CDR2 FYNNEI. Trimming left V 1 base short and J 2 bases short, with 9 bases between. CDR3 length: 15 amino acids. The CDR3 DNA is TGTGCCAGCAGTGAAGGTGCCCGGGGCAATCAGCCCCAGCATTTT. Residues: CASSEGARGNQPQHF.

This clone was found once. This specimen includes other DNA sequences encoding the same CDR3. In DNA, the CDR3 is TGTGCCAGCAGTTTATGGCGGGGGAACACTGAAGCTTTCTTT. Translating gives CASSLWRGNTEAFF. V usage is TRBV27 and J usage is TRBJ1-1; D not resolved. Germline values: CDR1 MNHEY, CDR2 SMNVEV (reference sequence). This CDR3 region has 14 residues. Trimming pared 1 base from V and 1 base from J, leaving 7 bases between.

In this sample, this clone turned up a few times. This chain joins TRBV6-5 and TRBJ1-1, with D perhaps matching TRBD1 (6 bases). Germline V gene lookup returns CDR1 MNHEY and CDR2 SVGAGI. The CDR3 is 15 amino acids. V was shortened by 6 bases and J by 4 bases, with 18 bases between the two germline ends. This chain's CDR3 is CASSRQVRQATEAFF. CDR3 DNA sequence: TGTGCCAGCAGCAGACAGGTCAGACAAGCCACTGAAGCTTTCTTT.

The J gene is TRBJ1-1, the V gene TRBV3-1 (or the pseudogene TRBV3-2); the D gene is possibly TRBD1 (6 bases). V lost 0 bases to trimming and J lost 5 bases, with 10 bases between them. This CDR3 is 14 amino acids long. Germline loops: CDR1 LGHDT, CDR2 YNNKEL (reference sequence). CDR3 in amino acids: CASSQDTGQTEAFF. CDR3 nucleotide sequence: TGTGCCAGCAGCCAAGATACAGGACAGACTGAAGCTTTCTTT.

J is TRBJ1-2 and V is TRBV19, with D unclear. The CDR3 contains 15 residues. Germline CDR1 LNHDA, CDR2 SQIVND (reference sequence). The V gene lost 1 base and the J gene lost 3 bases, with 12 bases spanning the gap. Here the CDR3 reads CASSIGRERYYGYTF. For the CDR3, the DNA is TGTGCCAGTAGTATAGGCCGGGAGAGGTACTATGGCTACACCTTC.

V is TRBV4-2 and J is TRBJ2-3, with D hard to call. Looked up from germline, CDR1 is LGHNA and CDR2 is YNFKEQ. CDR3 length: 12 residues. V shed 2 bases and J shed 5 bases, with 5 bases lying between them. CDR3 coding DNA: TGTGCCAGCAGCCAATTCGGAGATACGCAGTATTTT. This codes for CASSQFGDTQYF.

The chain couples TRBV2 to TRBJ1-1; maybe TRBD1 (5 bases). The CDR3 is 13 residues long. The germline V gene has CDR1 SNHLY and CDR2 FYNNEI. The V gene lost 8 bases and the J gene lost 1 base, with 11 bases spanning the gap. The CDR3 region has the DNA TGTGCCAGCGGAAGACAGACGAACACTGAAGCTTTCTTT. It yields the protein CASGRQTNTEAFF.

The V and J genes are TRBV5-4 and TRBJ2-7; tentatively, D is TRBD1 (6 bases). This CDR3 comprises 15 residues. From germline, CDR1 is SGHNT and CDR2 YYREEE (reference sequence). V was pared by 2 bases and J by 3 bases, with 15 bases between. In nucleotides, the CDR3 is TGTGCCAGCAGCTTTGGCGGACAGAGAAACTACGAGCAGTACTTC. Translated, it gives CASSFGGQRNYEQYF.

The gene calls are TRBV7-9 and TRBJ2-3; D unresolved. The V end lost 4 bases, the J end lost 7 bases, and 6 bases lay between the germline ends. This CDR3 region has 11 residues. The V gene's germline CDR1 is SEHNR and CDR2 FQNEAQ (reference sequence). CDR3: CASSSDNTQYF. The CDR3 DNA reads TGTGCCAGCAGCTCAGATAATACGCAGTATTTT. Full variable domain (remainder filled in from reference TRBV7-9 and TRBJ2-3): DTGVSQNPRHKITKRGQNVTFRCDPISEHNRLYWYRQTLGQGPEFLTYFQNEAQLEKSRLLSDRFSAERPKGSFSTLEIQRTEQGDSAMYLCASSSDNTQYFGPGTRLTVL.

The V gene is TRBV7-2, the J gene TRBJ2-5; 8 bases agree with TRBD2. Losses at the gene ends were 5 bases for V and 3 bases for J; bases not matched to a gene: 8. The CDR3 has 15 amino acids. Germline CDR1 reads SGHTA; CDR2 reads FQGNSA. This CDR3 is CASSAAGTREETQYF. CDR3 sequence (DNA): TGTGCCAGCAGCGCCGCCGGGACTAGGGAAGAGACCCAGTACTTC.